This T cell receptor beta chain appears in the sequencing data of a study of vaccination and CD4 T cells after COVID-19. Study details: Each of the control cultures got a CEFX pool, an HIV-1 Nef pool, or no peptide.

This clonotype turned up a few times. Its antigen is not known. An Oncomine TCR Beta short-read assay was used to sequence the DNA from cultured CD4+ T cells. Researchers extracted genomic DNA from CD4+ T cells that had been cultured. TCRdb reprocessed the PCR reads via MiXCR and lists one record per CDR3 protein. The sample carries around 10,000 distinct CDR3 sequences, roughly 28% recorded once. Treatment in this sample: roughly ten-day PBMC culture with coronavirus spike peptide pools or control peptides (ViraFEST assay). The unexposed donor gave CD4+ T cells before the COVID-19 pandemic (2011-2018). The V gene end was trimmed by 5 bases and the J gene end by 3 bases; junction bases not matched to a gene: 11. The CDR3 runs to 15 residues. Germline-derived CDR1 and CDR2 are DFQATT and SNEGSKA (reference sequence).

The sequence came from a human donor in good health. V gene TRBV20-1 combines with J gene TRBJ2-3; 7 bases line up with TRBD2. The sequencing sample was made of CD4+ T cells from blood, cultured in vitro. The CDR3 sequence: CSAQPHKRDTDTQYF. In DNA form, the CDR3 reads TGCAGTGCTCAGCCTCACAAGCGGGATACAGATACGCAGTATTTT.